Each of the 27 T cell receptor beta chains below was sequenced from the same sample in a study of blood T cell repertoires in COVID-19. Method: immunoSEQ multiplex PCR; TCRdb's copy keeps in-frame clones and lacks some. The sample carries 200,000 to 250,000 clones, 80% recorded once. Sequencing input: PBMCs or T cells enriched from blood (not recorded which). The receptors here all came from a woman aged 40 to 50 with acute COVID-19.

The CDR3 reads CASSTGLAGGQETQYF. CDR3 bases: TGTGCCAGCAGTACCGGCCTAGCGGGAGGTCAAGAGACCCAGTACTTC. The rearrangement links TRBV7-2 to TRBJ2-5; 11 bases fit TRBD2. V lost 6 bases, J lost 2 bases, and 8 bases stayed unmatched. Germline assignment: CDR1 SGHTA and CDR2 FQGNSA. This CDR3 has 16 residues.

This clone was seen at least ten times. The chain joins TRBV10-2 to TRBJ1-4; D is unresolved. V shed 6 bases and J shed 0 bases, with 8 bases lying between them. Per germline, CDR1 WSHSY and CDR2 SAAADI. The CDR3 is made up of 14 amino acids. The CDR3 spells CASRPLSTNEKLFF. The CDR3 region has the DNA TGCGCCAGCAGGCCTCTATCAACTAATGAAAAACTGTTTTTT.

The chain is built from TRBV19 and TRBJ1-5; 7 bases are shared with TRBD1. V lost 6 bases, J lost 0 bases, and 5 bases stayed unmatched. Germline V lookup: CDR1 LNHDA, CDR2 SQIVND (reference sequence). This CDR3 has 15 amino acids. In DNA, the CDR3 is TGTGCCAGTAGAACGACAGGGAATAGCAATCAGCCCCAGCATTTT. Translated, it gives CASRTTGNSNQPQHF.

This sequence joins TRBV11-1 and TRBJ2-3; a weak D match, TRBD1 (6 bases). Germline CDR1 SGHAT, CDR2 FQDESV (reference sequence). The CDR3 loop spans 15 amino acids. V was cut by 5 bases and J by 6 bases, with 18 bases left in between. This CDR3 is CASSPPGRGHDTQYF. The CDR3 DNA follows: TGTGCCAGCAGCCCCCCGGGCAGGGGCCATGATACGCAGTATTTT.

This clone appeared a few times. The chain joins TRBV9 to TRBJ1-3; D might be TRBD1 (5 bases). Trimming removed 1 base at V and 8 bases at J, with 22 bases between. Germline V lookup: CDR1 SGDLS, CDR2 YYNGEE. This CDR3 region has 17 residues. The CDR3 is CASSVSPLPGTGDTIYF. The DNA of the CDR3 is TGTGCCAGCAGCGTAAGCCCCCTGCCAGGTACAGGAGACACCATATATTTT.

This clone has only one observation. The chain employs TRBV5-4 and TRBJ1-4, with TRBD1 matching over 7 bases. CDR1 is SGHNT, CDR2 YYREEE, per germline (reference sequence). The CDR3 is 15 residues long. V lost 4 bases and J lost 2; bases outside the gene matches: 5. In DNA, the CDR3 is TGTGCCAGCAGCCCAGACAGGGCGACTAATGAAAAACTGTTTTTT. It codes for CASSPDRATNEKLFF.

The CDR3, as DNA: TGTGCCAGCAGCTTAGTGCGGGAAGACACAGATACGCAGTATTTT. Residues: CASSLVREDTDTQYF. The chain combines TRBV7-2 with TRBJ2-3; weak D call: TRBD2 (6 bases). Deletions cut 1 base from V and 2 bases from J, with 10 bases between. CDR3 length: 15 amino acids. From germline, CDR1 is SGHTA and CDR2 FQGNSA.

The V gene is TRBV10-3, the J gene TRBJ1-3; no clear D gene. The germline gives CDR1 ENHRY, CDR2 SYGVKD. CDR3 length equals 15 residues. Between the trimmed V and J ends, which lost 4 bases and 1 base, there was a span of 11 bases. The CDR3 nucleotides read TGTGCCATCAGTGGACAAGACGTTTCTGGAAACACCATATATTTT. Translation gives CAISGQDVSGNTIYF.

This clone has a single count. This rearrangement joins TRBV28 to TRBJ2-7; a possible D gene is TRBD2 (5 bases). V gave up 2 bases and J gave up 2 bases, with 16 bases separating them. Germline assignment: CDR1 MDHEN and CDR2 SYDVKM. The CDR3 length is 16 residues. CDR3 amino acids: CASSLGGARTAYEQYF. The DNA for the CDR3 is TGTGCCAGCAGTTTAGGAGGAGCCCGAACAGCCTACGAGCAGTACTTC.

The rearrangement joins TRBV27 to TRBJ2-2, with a possible D match to TRBD2 (5 bases). The CDR3 is 15 residues long. CDR1 and CDR2 from the germline V gene are MNHEY and SMNVEV (reference sequence). V was trimmed by 6 bases and J by 6 bases, leaving 17 bases between them. In DNA form, the CDR3 reads TGTGCCAGCAGGAGGGCCAGTATGGCACCCGGGGAGCTGTTTTTT. Translation gives CASRRASMAPGELFF.

The chain couples TRBV7-2 to TRBJ2-7; TRBD1 is a possible D gene (6 bases). Germline CDR1 SGHTA, CDR2 FQGNSA. This CDR3 has 18 residues. Deletions cut 2 bases from V and 1 base from J, with 21 bases between. CDR3 amino acids: CASSLRDTASFKSYEQYF. As DNA, the CDR3 is TGTGCCAGCAGCTTAAGGGACACGGCTTCCTTTAAGTCCTACGAGCAGTACTTC.

The rearrangement joins TRBV13 to TRBJ1-2, with 9 bases fitting TRBD1. V gave up 4 bases and J gave up 8 bases; unmatched junction bases: 8. Germline V lookup: CDR1 PRHDT, CDR2 FYEKMQ (reference sequence). This CDR3 has 14 amino acids. The CDR3 nucleotides read TGTGCCAGCAGCTCAGACAGGGGGGACAGCGGCTACACCTTC. Translated, it gives CASSSDRGDSGYTF.

The table lists this clone with a count of one. This chain joins TRBV7-9 and TRBJ2-4, with a weak D call TRBD1 (5 bases). The length of the CDR3 is 14 residues. With 5 bases removed from V and 2 bases from J, the gap between germline ends came to 10 bases. Germline V gene data show CDR1 as SEHNR and CDR2 as FQNEAQ (reference sequence). CDR3 in DNA: TGTGCCAGCAGCCCGCAGGGTTCCAAAAACATTCAGTACTTC. Residues: CASSPQGSKNIQYF.

V and J are TRBV6-1 and TRBJ1-3, with D maybe TRBD1 (5 bases). CDR1 is MNHNS and CDR2 is SASEGT in the germline V gene. The CDR3 spans 15 residues. With 3 bases removed from V and 4 bases from J, the gap between germline ends came to 13 bases. The CDR3, as DNA: TGTGCCAGCAGTGATGGGGCGGTTGGAGGAAACACCATATATTTT. Amino acid sequence: CASSDGAVGGNTIYF.

V and J are TRBV28 and TRBJ2-5; D gene uncertain. Trimming took 2 bases from V and 2 from J, leaving 12 bases between them. The V gene's germline CDR1 is MDHEN and CDR2 SYDVKM. The CDR3 extends over 15 amino acids. The CDR3 DNA reads TGTGCCAGCAGTTTACCCTCCCCTGTTCAAGAGACCCAGTACTTC. Its translation is CASSLPSPVQETQYF.

The chain carries TRBV15 and TRBJ1-1; 9 bases agree with TRBD1. V shed 2 bases and J 1 base; nucleotides not matched to a gene: 11. There are 18 residues in the CDR3. CDR1 is LNHNV and CDR2 is YYDKDF in the germline V gene (reference sequence). CDR3 nucleotides: TGTGCCACCAGCAGATCCCGGGACAGGGTCCTTTCGAACACTGAAGCTTTCTTT. It is translated as CATSRSRDRVLSNTEAFF.

The CDR3 DNA reads TGCAGCGCTGGGGGACAACAGGGGTCCCCCCTCCACTTT. This gives the protein CSAGGQQGSPLHF. The rearrangement joins TRBV29-1 to TRBJ1-6; 7 bases line up with TRBD1. Germline V CDR1 and CDR2: SQVTM, ANQGSEA. The CDR3 covers 13 residues. J was trimmed by 13 bases and V by 7 bases; bases with no gene match: 13.

The CDR3 DNA follows: TGTGCCATTGGGTTGCCAACGGGACAGGGAGTCGCAAGGACGGGTGGCTACACCTTC. It yields the protein CAIGLPTGQGVARTGGYTF. This chain connects TRBV10-3 to TRBJ1-2, with TRBD1 matching 9 bases. The V and J ends lost 9 bases and 7 bases, in that order; junction bases with no gene match: 27. This CDR3 has 19 amino acids. The germline CDR1 and CDR2 sequences are ENHRY and SYGVKD.

The gene calls are TRBV11-2 and TRBJ2-6; the D gene is possibly TRBD1 (6 bases). The CDR3 sequence is 19 residues long. V shed 4 bases and J shed 0 bases, with 19 bases lying between them. Germline V gives CDR1 SGHAT, CDR2 FQNNGV. CDR3 sequence: CASSSQSAGAYSGANVLTF. CDR3 DNA sequence: TGTGCCAGCAGCTCCCAATCAGCAGGGGCCTACTCTGGGGCCAACGTCCTGACTTTC. Variable domain in full (rest from reference TRBV11-2 and TRBJ2-6): EAGVAQSPRYKIIEKRQSVAFWCNPISGHATLYWYQQILGQGPKLLIQFQNNGVVDDSQLPKDRFSAERLKGVDSTLKIQPAKLEDSAVYLCASSSQSAGAYSGANVLTFGAGSRLTVL.

The chain uses TRBV9 and TRBJ2-5; the match to TRBD2 covers 10 bases. This CDR3 region has 18 residues. Germline V gene sequence: CDR1 SGDLS, CDR2 YYNGEE. V shed 0 bases and J 4 bases; nucleotides not matched to a gene: 12. CDR3 DNA: TGTGCCAGCAGCGTAGGGGTGCGGACTAGCGGAGGGGGAGAGACCCAGTACTTC. Its translation is CASSVGVRTSGGGETQYF. The whole variable domain, filled in from reference TRBV9 and TRBJ2-5, reads DSGVTQTPKHLITATGQRVTLRCSPRSGDLSVYWYQQSLDQGLQFLIQYYNGEERAKGNILERFSAQQFPDLHSELNLSSLELGDSALYFCASSVGVRTSGGGETQYFGPGTRLLVL.

The gene calls are TRBV2 and TRBJ1-2, with D possibly TRBD1 on 5 matching bases. Germline loops: CDR1 SNHLY, CDR2 FYNNEI. The CDR3 runs 12 residues. The CDR3 sequence is CGEGSDNYGYTF. CDR3 DNA sequence: TGTGGGGAGGGGTCGGATAACTATGGCTACACCTTC. Variable domain in full (rest from reference TRBV2 and TRBJ1-2): EPEVTQTPSHQVTQMGQEVILRCVPISNHLYFYWYRQILGQKVEFLVSFYNNEISEKSEIFDDQFSVERPDGSNFTLKIRSTKLEDSAMYFCGEGSDNYGYTFGSGTRLTVV.

J is TRBJ2-1 and V is TRBV7-3; 10 positions match TRBD1. The germline CDR1 and CDR2 sequences are SGHTA and FQGTGA. With 3 bases clipped from V and 5 bases from J, the junction kept 4 bases outside the gene matches. CDR3 length: 15 amino acids. DNA of the CDR3: TGTGCCAGCAGCTTGGGGACAGGGGATCACAATGAGCAGTTCTTC. This encodes CASSLGTGDHNEQFF.

This clone has a handful of counts. The chain joins TRBV30 to TRBJ2-1; 7 bases fit TRBD2. Germline CDR1 is GTSNPN and CDR2 is SVGIG (reference sequence). The ends lost 2 bases at V and 8 bases at J; junction bases unmatched: 15. This CDR3 region has 16 residues. CDR3 in DNA: TGTGCCTGGAGTTTACCCGGAGGGGAGGGTGGGCATGAGCAGTTCTTC. Protein product: CAWSLPGGEGGHEQFF.

The genes are TRBV3-1 (or the pseudogene TRBV3-2) and TRBJ2-7; 11 bases agree with TRBD1. The CDR3 runs 14 residues. Germline V CDR1 and CDR2: LGHDT, YNNKEL (reference sequence). With V trimmed by 6 bases and J by 6 bases, 7 bases remained unmatched. CDR3 nucleotides: TGTGCCAGCAGACACGGGACAGGGGGAGGCGAGCAGTACTTC. Translated, it gives CASRHGTGGGEQYF.

The chain uses TRBV28 and TRBJ2-5; possible D gene TRBD2, 6 bases. The ends were cut back, 5 bases at V and 5 bases at J, with 24 bases in the middle. This CDR3 region has 17 residues. Per the germline V gene, CDR1 is MDHEN and CDR2 is SYDVKM. The CDR3 loop is CASSTHGGTIRKETQYF. The CDR3 DNA reads as TGTGCCAGCAGTACCCACGGGGGTACAATCCGGAAGGAGACCCAGTACTTC.

V usage is TRBV6-6 and J usage is TRBJ2-5; D possibly corresponds to TRBD1 (6 bases). Between the trimmed V and J ends, which lost 0 bases and 4 bases, there was a span of 15 bases. CDR3 length equals 16 residues. Germline V lookup: CDR1 MNHNY, CDR2 SVGAGI (reference sequence). This chain's CDR3 is CASSYSPGAVGETQYF. The CDR3, as DNA: TGTGCCAGCAGTTACTCGCCAGGGGCGGTAGGAGAGACCCAGTACTTC.

This chain joins TRBV5-3 and TRBJ2-1; 10 nucleotides match TRBD2. TRBV5-3 is reported as an ORF; its role is uncertain. The CDR3 is 15 residues long. V dropped 4 bases and J dropped 7; count of bases not matched to a gene: 8. CDR3 sequence reads: CARSGAGGPGNEQFF. CDR3 DNA: TGTGCCAGAAGCGGAGCGGGGGGGCCGGGGAATGAGCAGTTCTTC.